This is a list of T cell receptor beta chains from one sample in a study of cytomegalovirus exposure and HLA in healthy donors. Libraries were prepared by immunoSEQ multiplex PCR; TCRdb keeps only in-frame clonotypes and omits some of them. The sample includes over 150,000 clones, around 83% of them seen just once. Sequences were obtained from PBMCs. These receptor sequences come from a woman aged 25 to 39 in good health and CMV-seropositive. The CDR3 runs from the conserved cysteine through the conserved F or W. A D gene is named only where the DNA matches it firmly. Size values are once, few and many counts, or a class for expanded clones, and some rows have none.

TRBJ1-3	TRBV27	.	.	CASSLDRRSGNTIYF	TGTGCCAGCAGTCTCGACAGACGCTCTGGAAACACCATATATTTT
TRBJ2-3	TRBV7-2	TRBD2	.	CASSRSSGLATDTQYF	TGTGCCAGCAGCCGATCTTCGGGACTAGCAACAGATACGCAGTATTTT
TRBJ2-7	TRBV28	TRBD1	.	CASSLRRQGLYEQYF	TGTGCCAGCAGTCTAAGAAGACAGGGATTATACGAGCAGTACTTC
TRBJ1-2	TRBV29-1	TRBD1	.	CSVEDRGLDGYTF	TGCAGCGTTGAGGACAGGGGGCTAGATGGCTACACCTTC
TRBJ2-2	TRBV2	.	.	CASSEVGTSSGELFF	TGTGCCAGCAGTGAAGTCGGGACATCCTCCGGGGAGCTGTTTTTT
TRBJ2-7	TRBV29-1	TRBD1	.	CSVQVQGAGEQYF	TGCAGCGTCCAAGTGCAGGGGGCGGGGGAGCAGTACTTC
TRBJ2-7	TRBV6-5	.	.	CASSITGWDEQYF	TGTGCCAGCAGTATCACAGGGTGGGACGAGCAGTACTTC
TRBJ2-1	TRBV7-8	.	.	CASSSLDPGEQFF	TGTGCCAGCAGCTCGCTAGACCCCGGTGAGCAGTTCTTC
TRBJ2-1	TRBV2	TRBD1	once	CASSETGARGNEQFF	TGTGCCAGCAGTGAGACAGGGGCGCGGGGCAATGAGCAGTTCTTC
TRBJ2-7	TRBV11-3	TRBD1	.	CASSPQGSGQEQYF	TGTGCCAGCAGCCCACAGGGGTCGGGCCAAGAGCAGTACTTC